A single sample gave rise to the 12 T cell receptor beta chains below, sequenced in a study of PD-1 blockade in classical Hodgkin lymphoma. Sequencing used immunoSEQ multiplex PCR; TCRdb keeps in-frame clones, though not all of them. The sample has 70,000 to 85,000 clones, around 93% seen once. Relapse after autologous stem cell transplantation occurred in every patient, and brentuximab vedotin exposure varied. The sample in question was peripheral blood mononuclear cells (PBMCs), obtained at baseline. These receptors were obtained from a human donor with classical Hodgkin lymphoma.

The chain couples TRBV9 to TRBJ2-3; TRBD2 matches 10 bases. Germline-derived CDR1 and CDR2 are SGDLS and YYNGEE. J gave up 6 bases and V 5 bases, and 12 bases lay outside the gene matches. The CDR3 sequence is 16 residues long. DNA for the CDR3: TGTGCCAGCAGTTACAAAGCGGGAGGGCCAACCGATACGCAGTATTTT. Translated, it gives CASSYKAGGPTDTQYF.

This chain joins TRBV7-9 and TRBJ2-3; no clear D gene. Between the trimmed V and J ends, which lost 5 bases and 6 bases, there was a span of 15 bases. The CDR3 contains 14 residues. Germline V CDR1 and CDR2: SEHNR, FQNEAQ (reference sequence). Here the CDR3 DNA reads TGTGCCAGCAGCCTCCCCCAGGCAGCTGATACGCAGTATTTT. Its translation is CASSLPQAADTQYF.

This clone was observed once. The chain has TRBV7-2 and TRBJ2-5, with 8 bases matching TRBD2. Per germline, CDR1 SGHTA and CDR2 FQGNSA. This CDR3 spans 16 amino acids. J lost 4 bases, V lost 1 base, and 8 bases had no gene match. The DNA for the CDR3 is TGTGCCAGCAGCTTAGGCGGGAGGAGGAGGGGAGAGACCCAGTACTTC. Its protein product is CASSLGGRRRGETQYF.

The chain carries TRBV30 and TRBJ1-2, with D unresolved. V was clipped by 8 bases and J by 4 bases, with 23 bases between them. This CDR3 has 15 amino acids. Germline CDR1 reads GTSNPN; CDR2 reads SVGIG (reference sequence). The CDR3, as DNA: TGTGCCGGGCGACCCTTAGGTTTCCGCAGCTATGGCTACACCTTC. Translation gives CAGRPLGFRSYGYTF.

The chain recombines TRBV2 with TRBJ2-1; D possibly corresponds to TRBD1 (6 bases). The CDR3 extends over 14 amino acids. The germline V gene has CDR1 SNHLY and CDR2 FYNNEI. Trimming took off 1 base at V and 12 bases at J, with 16 bases between the two ends. The DNA of the CDR3 is TGTGCCAGCAGTGAAGAAAACACAGGGTTGAGGCAGTTCTTC. It codes for CASSEENTGLRQFF.

This clone was detected only once. CDR3 nucleotide sequence: TGTGCCAGCAGCCTGGCGCCGAGCGGGGGAGCAGATACGCAGTATTTT. Its translation: CASSLAPSGGADTQYF. The gene calls are TRBV11-2 and TRBJ2-3; 8 bases agree with TRBD2. The V gene end was trimmed by 5 bases and the J gene end by 4 bases; junction bases not matched to a gene: 11. The CDR3 extends over 16 amino acids. CDR1 and CDR2 from the germline V gene are SGHAT and FQNNGV.

The chain joins TRBV7-8 to TRBJ2-3; D possibly corresponds to TRBD1 (6 bases). There are 17 residues in the CDR3. CDR1 and CDR2 (germline): SGHVS, FQNEAQ. The V gene lost 6 bases and the J gene lost 2 bases, with 21 bases spanning the gap. CDR3 region: CASRPQSRGSNTDTQYF. The CDR3 DNA follows: TGTGCCAGCAGACCCCAATCAAGGGGGTCTAACACAGATACGCAGTATTTT.

The V call is TRBV7-2, the J call TRBJ1-5, with unresolved D. Germline V CDR1 and CDR2: SGHTA, FQGNSA. CDR3 length equals 12 residues. The germline V and J ends were trimmed by 4 bases and 6 bases, with 7 bases remaining between them. CDR3 amino acids: CASSYGVQPQHF. The CDR3 nucleotides read TGTGCCAGCAGCTACGGGGTTCAGCCCCAGCATTTT.

V usage is TRBV5-1 and J usage is TRBJ2-1; D call uncertain. CDR1 is SGHRS and CDR2 is YFSETQ in the germline V gene. The ends were cut back, 4 bases at V and 10 bases at J, with 15 bases in the middle. The CDR3 has 13 residues. CDR3 nucleotide sequence: TGCGCCAGCAGCATTCTTGGGGAAGGAGAGCAGTTCTTC. Its translation is CASSILGEGEQFF.

The V and J genes are TRBV2 and TRBJ2-7, with 7 bases fitting TRBD1. The CDR3 sequence is 15 residues long. V trimming: 6 bases; J trimming: 1 base; junction bases outside the gene matches: 9. From germline, CDR1 is SNHLY and CDR2 FYNNEI. The CDR3 reads CASSRDSQLSYEQYF. The CDR3 region has the DNA TGTGCCAGCAGCCGGGACAGCCAATTATCCTACGAGCAGTACTTC. Using reference TRBV2 and TRBJ2-7 for the parts outside the CDR3, the full variable domain is EPEVTQTPSHQVTQMGQEVILRCVPISNHLYFYWYRQILGQKVEFLVSFYNNEISEKSEIFDDQFSVERPDGSNFTLKIRSTKLEDSAMYFCASSRDSQLSYEQYFGPGTRLTVT.

This chain uses TRBV15 with TRBJ2-1, with 7 bases matching TRBD1. The V and J ends lost 4 bases and 2 bases, in that order; junction bases with no gene match: 5. The CDR3 has 15 residues. The V gene's germline CDR1 is LNHNV and CDR2 YYDKDF (reference sequence). In DNA form, the CDR3 reads TGTGCCACCAGCATCCGACAGGGACCCTACAATGAGCAGTTCTTC. It yields the protein CATSIRQGPYNEQFF.

The J gene is TRBJ2-1, the V gene TRBV9; the match to TRBD2 covers 10 bases. The CDR3 totals 15 residues. The V gene's germline CDR1 is SGDLS and CDR2 YYNGEE. V lost 4 bases to trimming and J lost 3 bases; unmatched junction nucleotides: 4. The CDR3 here is CASSLGTSDYNEQFF. CDR3 in DNA: TGTGCCAGCAGCCTGGGGACTAGCGACTACAATGAGCAGTTCTTC.